The rows below give T cell receptor beta chains drawn from one sample of a study of Graves' ophthalmopathy and Graves' hyperthyroidism. TCRdb re-analysed the multiplex PCR reads in MiXCR, keeping a single row per CDR3 protein. There are hundreds of thousands of distinct CDR3 sequences in the sample; around 45% occur only once, and around half lies in the top ten. Source material: peripheral blood. These receptors were collected from an adult man with Graves' ophthalmopathy. Both conserved end residues are part of each CDR3. D genes are given only for firm matches. Clone sizes are given selectively: once, few, many, or a class where the clone is expanded.

clone size	D gene	J gene	V gene	CDR3 length	CDR3 protein	CDR3 DNA
NA	NA	TRBJ2-7	TRBV29-1	13	CSVARQDTYEQYF	TGCAGCGTGGCAAGACAGGATACCTACGAGCAGTACTTC
NA	NA	TRBJ1-2	TRBV19	13	CASTSDSLYGYTF	TGTGCCAGTACCTCCGACAGCCTCTATGGCTACACCTTC
once	NA	TRBJ2-1	TRBV19	16	CASSIPVALQGGEQFF	TGTGCCAGTAGTATACCCGTGGCCCTACAGGGAGGTGAGCAGTTCTTC
NA	TRBD2	TRBJ2-2	TRBV7-2	15	CAGSPGLVGTGELFF	TGTGCCGGCAGCCCGGGACTAGTGGGGACCGGGGAGCTGTTTTTT
few	NA	TRBJ2-7	TRBV19	15	CASSYRDGSSYEQYF	TGTGCCAGTAGCTATCGCGACGGGAGCTCCTACGAGCAGTACTTC
many	TRBD1	TRBJ2-6	TRBV20-1	16	CSASRDSRSGANVLTF	TGCAGTGCTAGTCGGGACAGTCGCTCTGGGGCCAACGTCCTGACTTTC
once	NA	TRBJ2-5	TRBV9	15	CASSLVGANQETQYF	TGTGCCAGCAGCTTGGTTGGGGCCAACCAAGAGACCCAGTACTTC
many	TRBD1	TRBJ2-7	TRBV20-1	13	CSTPGQEVYEQYF	TGCAGCACCCCCGGACAGGAGGTTTACGAGCAGTACTTC
once	NA	TRBJ2-1	TRBV5-1	12	CASSLVSNEQFF	TGCGCCAGCAGCTTGGTATCCAATGAGCAGTTCTTC
NA	NA	TRBJ1-5	TRBV19	12	CASSDQAQPQHF	TGTGCCAGTAGCGACCAAGCTCAGCCCCAGCATTTT
few	NA	TRBJ1-1	TRBV5-5	14	CASSSGDHMTEAFF	TGTGCCAGCAGCTCGGGGGACCATATGACTGAAGCTTTCTTT
few	NA	TRBJ1-1	TRBV6-1	14	CASGQRGQNTEAFF	TGTGCCAGCGGGCAACGGGGGCAGAACACTGAAGCTTTCTTT
NA	NA	TRBJ2-5	TRBV9	15	CASSVGGANRETQYF	TGTGCCAGCAGCGTAGGAGGGGCAAATCGAGAGACCCAGTACTTC
NA	NA	TRBJ2-2	TRBV7-7	15	CASSLWGLNTGELFF	TGTGCTAGCAGCTTATGGGGACTGAACACCGGGGAGCTGTTTTTT
NA	NA	TRBJ2-1	TRBV10-1	17	CASSPTRSMGSYNEQFF	TGCGCCAGCAGTCCAACAAGATCTATGGGGTCCTACAATGAGCAGTTCTTC
few	NA	TRBJ2-5	TRBV29-1	13	CSVEVGAQETQYF	TGCAGCGTTGAAGTAGGGGCGCAAGAGACCCAGTACTTC
NA	TRBD1	TRBJ1-5	TRBV24-1	14	CATSGGDSPQPQHF	TGTGCCACCAGCGGGGGGGACAGCCCTCAGCCCCAGCATTTT
NA	NA	TRBJ1-2	TRBV12-3/TRBV12-4	15	CASSSPRWGNYGYTF	TGTGCCAGCAGTTCACCCCGCTGGGGAAACTATGGCTACACCTTC
few	TRBD1	TRBJ1-5	TRBV7-9	14	CASSSPDRAQPQHF	TGTGCCAGCAGCTCCCCGGACAGGGCTCAGCCCCAGCATTTT